The 20 T cell receptor beta chains in this list originate from one sample, sequenced in a study of cytomegalovirus exposure and HLA in healthy donors. PCR was performed using 60 Vbeta and 13 Jbeta primers. Profiled with immunoSEQ multiplex PCR; TCRdb holds only in-frame clones, not every one. The sample includes 100,000 to 150,000 clones, around 70% of them seen just once. The sequenced material came from PBMCs. Receptors were obtained from a woman aged 60-75 years in good health and CMV-seropositive.

On this clone itself: Germline is not matched at one junction end, which may reflect a read error. The chain combines TRBV7-9 with TRBJ2-1; the D gene is possibly TRBD1 (6 bases). Germline lookup yields CDR1 SEHNR and CDR2 FQNEAQ (reference sequence). The CDR3 length is 13 residues. Here the CDR3 DNA reads TGTTCCAGCAGCCCCGGACAGTACAATGAGCAGTTCTTC. Encoded protein: CSSSPGQYNEQFF.

The chain joins TRBV6-1 to TRBJ2-1; possible D gene TRBD2, 6 bases. The CDR3 length is 15 residues. CDR1 and CDR2 (germline): MNHNS, SASEGT. V gave up 2 bases and J gave up 8 bases, with 16 bases separating them. The CDR3 DNA sequence: TGTGCCAGCAGTGAAATAGGGAAGGGCGGGGATGAGCAGTTCTTC. Amino acids: CASSEIGKGGDEQFF.

The chain carries TRBV7-8 and TRBJ2-3; 8 bases agree with TRBD1. Per germline, CDR1 SGHVS and CDR2 FQNEAQ. The CDR3 length is 16 residues. The V and J ends lost 4 bases and 10 bases, in that order; junction bases with no gene match: 16. The DNA for the CDR3 is TGTGCCAGCAGCTACTCTCCGGTACAGGGGGAAGGCTCGCAGTATTTT. Translation gives CASSYSPVQGEGSQYF.

This chain uses TRBV14 with TRBJ1-5; TRBD1 might be the D (5 bases). CDR1 is SGHDN and CDR2 is FVKESK in the germline V gene. The CDR3 has 14 residues. V was cut by 3 bases and J by 7 bases, with 13 bases left in between. In nucleotides, the CDR3 is TGTGCCAGCAGCCATTCAGGGAATGGCCAGCCCCAGCATTTT. Its protein product is CASSHSGNGQPQHF.

The chain carries TRBV2 and TRBJ2-1, with 7 positions matching TRBD2. Looked up from germline, CDR1 is SNHLY and CDR2 is FYNNEI. CDR3 size: 14 residues. V lost 6 bases to trimming and J lost 4 bases; unmatched junction nucleotides: 6. The CDR3 region is CASRNFGGYNEQFF. The CDR3 nucleotides are TGTGCCAGCAGGAATTTCGGGGGGTACAATGAGCAGTTCTTC.

The chain is built from TRBV6-5 and TRBJ2-7, with D uncertain. The CDR3 runs 12 residues. Germline-derived CDR1 and CDR2 are MNHEY and SVGAGI. V was cut by 8 bases and J by 3 bases, with 11 bases left in between. This CDR3 is CASDKLSYEQYF. The CDR3 bases are TGTGCCAGCGACAAACTGAGCTACGAGCAGTACTTC.

This clone was seen a handful of times. The gene calls are TRBV5-4 and TRBJ1-6; possible D gene TRBD1, 5 bases. There are 18 residues in the CDR3. Trimming took 4 bases from V and 0 from J, leaving 17 bases between them. Germline CDR1 SGHNT, CDR2 YYREEE (reference sequence). The CDR3 DNA reads TGTGCCAGCAGCCAAGGGGCTCCCTTGAGCTCCTATAATTCACCCCTCCACTTT. Protein: CASSQGAPLSSYNSPLHF.

The chain links TRBV9 to TRBJ2-1; TRBD1 aligns across 9 bases. Trimming removed 3 bases from V and 5 bases from J; junction bases left unmatched: 6. Germline CDR1 SGDLS, CDR2 YYNGEE. This CDR3 is built from 15 residues. CDR3 region: CASSAGQGVHNEQFF. CDR3 sequence (DNA): TGTGCCAGCAGCGCGGGACAGGGAGTCCACAATGAGCAGTTCTTC.

The gene calls are TRBV6-1 and TRBJ1-2, with 7 nucleotides matching TRBD1. The germline CDR1 and CDR2 sequences are MNHNS and SASEGT. The CDR3 has 15 residues. J gave up 7 bases and V 4 bases, and 12 bases lay outside the gene matches. CDR3 sequence reads: CASSVDLGGSGGYTF. The CDR3 DNA reads TGTGCCAGCAGTGTTGACCTAGGGGGCTCGGGTGGCTACACCTTC.

The chain joins TRBV7-9 to TRBJ1-3; 7 bases agree with TRBD1. Germline V gene data show CDR1 as SEHNR and CDR2 as FQNEAQ (reference sequence). This CDR3 is 14 amino acids long. V shed 5 bases and J 1 base; nucleotides not matched to a gene: 2. The CDR3 reads CASSPTGSGNTIYF. CDR3 nucleotides: TGTGCCAGCAGCCCGACAGGGTCTGGAAACACCATATATTTT.

The chain has TRBV6-5 and TRBJ2-7; 8 bases align to TRBD1. Unmatched junction bases numbered 6, after V lost 5 bases and J lost 0 bases. The CDR3 is 15 amino acids. Germline CDR1 is MNHEY and CDR2 is SVGAGI. CDR3 residues: CASSRQGMRSYEQYF. For the CDR3, the DNA is TGTGCCAGCAGTCGACAGGGGATGCGCTCCTACGAGCAGTACTTC.

The sample holds a few counts of this clone. The chain carries TRBV6-5 and TRBJ2-3, with D possibly matching TRBD1 (5 bases). V was cut by 6 bases and J by 1 base, with 8 bases left in between. The CDR3 covers 13 residues. Germline CDR1 reads MNHEY; CDR2 reads SVGAGI. CDR3 loop: CASRLQGTDTQYF. CDR3 coding DNA: TGTGCCAGCAGACTACAGGGCACAGATACGCAGTATTTT.

This chain joins TRBV18 and TRBJ1-5; D may be TRBD1 (5 bases). V was cut by 6 bases and J by 6 bases, with 15 bases left in between. Germline CDR1 reads KGHSH; CDR2 reads LQKENI. This CDR3 is 14 amino acids long. The CDR3: CASSIGQGGQPQHF. The CDR3 nucleotides read TGTGCCAGCTCCATTGGGCAGGGCGGTCAGCCCCAGCATTTT.

This clone has more than one count but fewer than ten. V and J are TRBV7-8 and TRBJ1-1; D is undetermined. The V gene's germline CDR1 is SGHVS and CDR2 FQNEAQ. With 5 bases removed from V and 4 bases from J, the gap between germline ends came to 8 bases. CDR3 size: 12 residues. The CDR3 nucleotides are TGTGCCAGCAGCGACACCCTCACTGAAGCTTTCTTT. Encoded protein: CASSDTLTEAFF.

The V call is TRBV27, the J call TRBJ1-6, with TRBD1 matching over 11 bases. After removal of 4 bases from V and 9 bases from J, the junction contained 2 bases not matched to a gene. The CDR3 sequence is 14 residues long. Per the germline V gene, CDR1 is MNHEY and CDR2 is SMNVEV (reference sequence). CDR3 in DNA: TGTGCCAGCAGTTCCGGGACAGGGGGTTCACCCCTCCACTTT. Residues: CASSSGTGGSPLHF.

The V gene is TRBV11-2, the J gene TRBJ1-1; D is perhaps TRBD1 (6 bases). This CDR3 contains 14 residues. Germline loops: CDR1 SGHAT, CDR2 FQNNGV. The V end lost 1 base, the J end lost 10 bases, and 16 bases lay between the germline ends. This CDR3 is CASSLVGQGRGAFF. CDR3 DNA sequence: TGTGCCAGCAGCTTAGTGGGTCAGGGGCGCGGAGCTTTCTTT.

The V call is TRBV6-5, the J call TRBJ1-1; D is ambiguous. V gave up 6 bases and J gave up 3 bases, with 14 bases separating them. Germline lookup yields CDR1 MNHEY and CDR2 SVGAGI. The CDR3 is made up of 14 amino acids. In DNA, the CDR3 is TGTGCCAGCAGGAATCGCGTGGTTGACACTGAAGCTTTCTTT. It specifies CASRNRVVDTEAFF.

The chain employs TRBV9 and TRBJ1-1, with D possibly being TRBD1 (6 bases). Germline V gene lookup returns CDR1 SGDLS and CDR2 YYNGEE. Trimming removed 4 bases at V and 4 bases at J, with 11 bases between. CDR3 length: 13 amino acids. The CDR3 coding sequence is TGTGCCAGCAGCTCCAGGGGCACCACTGAAGCTTTCTTT. Translating gives CASSSRGTTEAFF.

J is TRBJ2-6 and V is TRBV18, with D possibly matching TRBD1 (5 bases). The CDR3 has 17 amino acids. Trimming shortened V by 3 bases and J by 0 bases, and 12 bases separated the two germline ends. Looked up from germline, CDR1 is KGHSH and CDR2 is LQKENI. The CDR3 here is CASSPPGWSSGANVLTF. The CDR3 bases are TGTGCCAGCTCACCCCCAGGGTGGAGCTCTGGGGCCAACGTCCTGACTTTC.

V usage is TRBV2 and J usage is TRBJ1-4; D uncertain. The ends were cut back, 2 bases at V and 9 bases at J, with 13 bases in the middle. CDR1 SNHLY and CDR2 FYNNEI come from the germline V gene. The CDR3 loop spans 14 amino acids. In DNA form, the CDR3 reads TGTGCCAGCAGTGAACTGAGGCAACGGCAAAAACTGTTTTTT. Its translation: CASSELRQRQKLFF.